These T cell receptor beta chains were read from a single sample in a study of graft-versus-host responses after intestinal transplantation. Libraries were prepared by immunoSEQ multiplex PCR; TCRdb keeps only in-frame clonotypes and omits some of them. The data contain approximately 77,000 clones, 80% to 95% of them singletons. The specimen was PBMCs, collected 98 days after intestinal transplantation. These receptor sequences come from a human patient who received an intestinal transplant, so some T cells may come from the graft donor. CDR3s include the opening cysteine and the closing phenylalanine or tryptophan. The order of the fields is V gene, CDR3 length, J gene, D gene, CDR3 DNA, CDR3 protein. The D gene is left open where the match is weak.

TRBV27	15	TRBJ1-1	TRBD1	TGTGCCAGCAGTTTAAACGTCAGGGGGTACACTGAAGCTTTCTTT	CASSLNVRGYTEAFF
TRBV9	16	TRBJ2-1	TRBD2	TGTGCCAGCAGCGTAGACGGGGGGTGGAGGTCCGATGAGCAGTTCTTC	CASSVDGGWRSDEQFF
TRBV6-6	15	TRBJ1-5	TRBD1	TGTGCCAGCAGTTACGAACAGGGGGCAGATCAGCCCCAGCATTTT	CASSYEQGADQPQHF
TRBV7-9	13	TRBJ1-2	.	TGTGCCAGTAGCTTAGAACAGGGATGTAGCTACACCTTC	CASSLEQGCSYTF
TRBV7-9	14	TRBJ2-7	TRBD2	TGTGCCAGCAGCTTCGGCGGGAGCCCCGACGAGCAGTACTTC	CASSFGGSPDEQYF
TRBV4-1	17	TRBJ1-5	.	TGCGCCAGCAGCCCCCAGGCGACCTTCTTGGGCAATCAGCCCCAGCATTTT	CASSPQATFLGNQPQHF
TRBV19	14	TRBJ2-7	.	TGTGCCAGTAGCCCGGGCGGCGATACCTACGAGCAGTACTTC	CASSPGGDTYEQYF
TRBV4-1	12	TRBJ1-2	.	TGCGCCAGCAGCCAAGACACAGGCCGCTACACCTTC	CASSQDTGRYTF
TRBV2	15	TRBJ2-5	.	TGTGCCAGCAGTGAGAGGCCCAGCGACCAAGAGACCCAGTACTTC	CASSERPSDQETQYF
TRBV5-4	11	TRBJ2-7	.	TGTGCCAGCAGCTTAGGTGGGGAGCAGTACTTC	CASSLGGEQYF
TRBV4-1	14	TRBJ2-3	TRBD2	TGCGCCAGCACCAATGGTCCGGGGGGAAGTACGCAGTATTTT	CASTNGPGGSTQYF